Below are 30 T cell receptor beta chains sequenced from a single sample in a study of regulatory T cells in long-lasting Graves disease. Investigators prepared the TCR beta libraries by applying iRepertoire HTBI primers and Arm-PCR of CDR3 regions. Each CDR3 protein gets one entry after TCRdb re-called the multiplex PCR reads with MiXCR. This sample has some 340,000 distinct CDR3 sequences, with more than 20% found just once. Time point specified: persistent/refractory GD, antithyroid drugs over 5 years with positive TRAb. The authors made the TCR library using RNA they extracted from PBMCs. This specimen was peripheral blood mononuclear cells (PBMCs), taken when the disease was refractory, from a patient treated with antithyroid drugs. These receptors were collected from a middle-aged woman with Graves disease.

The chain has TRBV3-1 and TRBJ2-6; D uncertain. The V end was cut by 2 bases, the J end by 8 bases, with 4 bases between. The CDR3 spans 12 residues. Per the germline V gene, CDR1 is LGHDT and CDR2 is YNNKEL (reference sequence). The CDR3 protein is CASSQRPNVLTF. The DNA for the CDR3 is TGTGCCAGCAGCCAAAGGCCCAACGTCCTGACTTTC.

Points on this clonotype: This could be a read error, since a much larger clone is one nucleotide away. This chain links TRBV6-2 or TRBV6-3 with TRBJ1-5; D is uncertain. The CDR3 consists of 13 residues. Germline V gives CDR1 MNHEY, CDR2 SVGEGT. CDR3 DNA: TGTGCCAGCAGCCTTACGCTCCGTCAGCCCCAGCAATTT. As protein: CASSLTLRQPQQF.

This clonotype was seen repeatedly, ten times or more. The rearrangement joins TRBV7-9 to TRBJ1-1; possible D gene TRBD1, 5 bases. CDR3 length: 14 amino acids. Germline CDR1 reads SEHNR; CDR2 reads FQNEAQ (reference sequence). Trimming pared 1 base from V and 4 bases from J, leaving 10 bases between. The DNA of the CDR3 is TGTGCCAGCAGCTTAGTCTGGGGGTTCACTGAAGCTTTCTTT. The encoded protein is CASSLVWGFTEAFF.

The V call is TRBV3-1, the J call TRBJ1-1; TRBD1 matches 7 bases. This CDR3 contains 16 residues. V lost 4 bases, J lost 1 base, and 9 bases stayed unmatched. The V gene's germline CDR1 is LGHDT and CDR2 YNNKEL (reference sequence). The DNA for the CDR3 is TGTGCCAGCAGCCTCCGGAGGGACAGTAGGAACACTGAAGCTTTCTTT. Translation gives CASSLRRDSRNTEAFF.

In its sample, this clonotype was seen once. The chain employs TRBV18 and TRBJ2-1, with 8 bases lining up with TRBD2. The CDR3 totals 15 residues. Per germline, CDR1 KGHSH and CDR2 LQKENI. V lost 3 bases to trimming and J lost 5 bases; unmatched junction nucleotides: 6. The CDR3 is CASSPGLERDNEQFF. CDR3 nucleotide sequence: TGTGCCAGCTCACCGGGACTAGAAAGGGACAATGAGCAGTTCTTC.

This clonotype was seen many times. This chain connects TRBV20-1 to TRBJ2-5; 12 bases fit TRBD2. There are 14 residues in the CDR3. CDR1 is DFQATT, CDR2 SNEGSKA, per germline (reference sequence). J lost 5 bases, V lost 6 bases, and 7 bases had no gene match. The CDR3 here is CSARLAGARETQYF. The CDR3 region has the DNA TGCAGTGCAAGACTAGCGGGAGCCCGGGAGACCCAGTACTTC.

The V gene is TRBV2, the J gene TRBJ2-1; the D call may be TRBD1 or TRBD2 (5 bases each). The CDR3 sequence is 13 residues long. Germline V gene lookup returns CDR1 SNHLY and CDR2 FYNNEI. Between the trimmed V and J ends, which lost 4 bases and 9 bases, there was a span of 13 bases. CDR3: CASSGGISTEQFF. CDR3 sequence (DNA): TGTGCCAGCAGTGGGGGGATCAGCACTGAGCAGTTCTTC.

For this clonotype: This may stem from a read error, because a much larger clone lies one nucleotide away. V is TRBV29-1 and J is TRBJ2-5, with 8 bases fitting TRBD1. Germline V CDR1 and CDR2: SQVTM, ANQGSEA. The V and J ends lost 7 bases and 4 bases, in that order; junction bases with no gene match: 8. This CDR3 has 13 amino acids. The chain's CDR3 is CSGLDRGRETQYF. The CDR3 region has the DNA TGCAGCGGCCTCGACAGGGGCCGAGAGACCCAGTACTTC.

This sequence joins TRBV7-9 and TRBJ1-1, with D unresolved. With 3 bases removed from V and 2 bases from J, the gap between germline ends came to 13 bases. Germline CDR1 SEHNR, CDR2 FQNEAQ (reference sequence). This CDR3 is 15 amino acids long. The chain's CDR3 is CASSFWGWKNTEAFF. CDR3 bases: TGTGCCAGCAGCTTTTGGGGTTGGAAAAACACTGAAGCTTTCTTT.

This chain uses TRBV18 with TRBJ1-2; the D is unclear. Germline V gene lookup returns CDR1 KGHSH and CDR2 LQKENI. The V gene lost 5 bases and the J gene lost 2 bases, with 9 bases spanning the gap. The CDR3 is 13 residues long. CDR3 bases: TGTGCCAGCTCAACGGGAAAGAACTATGGCTACACCTTC. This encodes CASSTGKNYGYTF.

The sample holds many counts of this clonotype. This CDR3 is CASSHRQGRETEAFF. The CDR3 DNA sequence: TGTGCCAGCAGTCACAGACAGGGAAGGGAAACTGAAGCTTTCTTT. The J gene is TRBJ1-1, the V gene TRBV6-2 or TRBV6-3; 7 nucleotides line up with TRBD1. The CDR3 is 15 residues long. The ends lost 5 bases at V and 5 bases at J; junction bases unmatched: 11. From germline, CDR1 is MNHEY and CDR2 SVGEGT.

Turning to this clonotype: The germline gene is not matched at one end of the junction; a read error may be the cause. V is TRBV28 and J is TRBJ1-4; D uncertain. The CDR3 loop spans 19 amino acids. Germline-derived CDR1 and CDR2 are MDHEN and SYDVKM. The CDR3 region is CASTRINWSHSPVDEKLVF. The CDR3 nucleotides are TGTGCCAGCACCCGCATAAATTGGAGTCACAGCCCAGTTGATGAAAAACTGGTTTTT.

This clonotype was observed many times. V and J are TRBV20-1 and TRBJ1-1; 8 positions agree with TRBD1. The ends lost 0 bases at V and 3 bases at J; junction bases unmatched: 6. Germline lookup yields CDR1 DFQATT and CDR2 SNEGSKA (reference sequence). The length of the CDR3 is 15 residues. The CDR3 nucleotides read TGCAGTGCTAGAGACAGGGGGCGAGTCGACACTGAAGCTTTCTTT. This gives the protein CSARDRGRVDTEAFF.

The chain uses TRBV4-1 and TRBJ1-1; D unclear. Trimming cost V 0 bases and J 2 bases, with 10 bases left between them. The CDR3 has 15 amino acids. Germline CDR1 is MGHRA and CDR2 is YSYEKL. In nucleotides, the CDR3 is TGCGCCAGCAGCCAAGAGCACGGCTACAACACTGAAGCTTTCTTT. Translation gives CASSQEHGYNTEAFF.

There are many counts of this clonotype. The CDR3 DNA follows: TGTGCCAGCAGTTATTGGGGGCACGGGGAGACCCAGTACTTC. Its protein product is CASSYWGHGETQYF. The chain uses TRBV6-9 and TRBJ2-5; a weak D match, TRBD1 (6 bases). Germline CDR1 is MNHGY and CDR2 is SVAAGI. The V end was cut by 1 base, the J end by 5 bases, with 11 bases between. The CDR3 covers 14 residues.

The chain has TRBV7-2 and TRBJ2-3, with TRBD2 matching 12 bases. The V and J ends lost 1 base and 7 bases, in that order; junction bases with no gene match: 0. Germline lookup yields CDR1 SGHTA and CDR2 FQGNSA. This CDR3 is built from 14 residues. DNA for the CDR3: TGTGCCAGCAGCTTAGGGACTAGCGGGAATACGCAGTATTTT. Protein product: CASSLGTSGNTQYF.

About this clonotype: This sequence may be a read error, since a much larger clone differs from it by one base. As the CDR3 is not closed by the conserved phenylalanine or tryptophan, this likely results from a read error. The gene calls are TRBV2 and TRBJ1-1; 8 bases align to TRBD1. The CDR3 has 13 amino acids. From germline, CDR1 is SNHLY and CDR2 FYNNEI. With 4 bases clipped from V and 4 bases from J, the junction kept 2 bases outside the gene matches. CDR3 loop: CASSGQGSTEAFL. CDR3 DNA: TGTGCCAGCAGTGGACAGGGGAGCACTGAAGCTTTCCTT.

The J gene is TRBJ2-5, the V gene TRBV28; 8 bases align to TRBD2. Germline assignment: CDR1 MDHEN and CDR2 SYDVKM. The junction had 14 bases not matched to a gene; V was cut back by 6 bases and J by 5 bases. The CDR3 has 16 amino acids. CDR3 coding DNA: TGTGCCAGCAGCCAAGCCGCTAGCGGGCCTAGGGAGACCCAGTACTTC. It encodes CASSQAASGPRETQYF.

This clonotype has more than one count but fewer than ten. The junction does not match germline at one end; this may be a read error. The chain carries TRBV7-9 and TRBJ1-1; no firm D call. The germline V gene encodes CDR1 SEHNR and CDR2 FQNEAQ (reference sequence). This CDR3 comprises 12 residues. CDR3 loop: CAGSIHSLEAFF. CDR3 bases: TGTGCCGGCAGTATCCACTCCCTTGAAGCTTTCTTT.

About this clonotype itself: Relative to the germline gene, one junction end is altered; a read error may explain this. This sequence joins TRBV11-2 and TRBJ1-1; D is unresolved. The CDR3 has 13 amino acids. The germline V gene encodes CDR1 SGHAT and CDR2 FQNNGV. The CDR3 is CASSLRSVVPGYF. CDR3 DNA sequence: TGTGCCAGCAGCTTACGGAGTGTCGTCCCGGGTTACTTT.

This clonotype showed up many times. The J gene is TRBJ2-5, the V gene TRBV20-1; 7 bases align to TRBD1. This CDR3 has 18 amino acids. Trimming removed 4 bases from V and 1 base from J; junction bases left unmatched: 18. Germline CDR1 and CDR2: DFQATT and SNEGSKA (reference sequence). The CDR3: CSAKRLQGLATPQETQYF. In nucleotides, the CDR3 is TGCAGTGCTAAGCGCCTACAGGGGCTAGCTACACCCCAAGAGACCCAGTACTTC.

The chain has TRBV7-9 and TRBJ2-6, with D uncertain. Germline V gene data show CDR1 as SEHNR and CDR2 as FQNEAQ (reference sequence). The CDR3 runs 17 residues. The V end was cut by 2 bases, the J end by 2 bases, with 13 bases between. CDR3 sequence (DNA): TGTGCCAGCAGCTTATCTCGCGGCTTGACTGGGGCCAACGTCCTGACTTTC. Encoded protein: CASSLSRGLTGANVLTF.

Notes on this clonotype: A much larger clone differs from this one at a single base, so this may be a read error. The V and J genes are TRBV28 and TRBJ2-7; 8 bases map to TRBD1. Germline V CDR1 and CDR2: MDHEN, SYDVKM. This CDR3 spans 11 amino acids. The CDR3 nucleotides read TGTGCCAGCAGGGACAGGGACGAGCAGTGCTTC. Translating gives CASRDRDEQCF.

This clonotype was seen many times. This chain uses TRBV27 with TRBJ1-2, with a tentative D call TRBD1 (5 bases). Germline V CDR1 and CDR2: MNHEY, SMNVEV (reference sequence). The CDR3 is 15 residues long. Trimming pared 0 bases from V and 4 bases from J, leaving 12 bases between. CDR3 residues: CASSLSAKGSYGYTF. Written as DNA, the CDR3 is TGTGCCAGCAGTTTATCGGCCAAGGGGAGCTATGGCTACACCTTC.

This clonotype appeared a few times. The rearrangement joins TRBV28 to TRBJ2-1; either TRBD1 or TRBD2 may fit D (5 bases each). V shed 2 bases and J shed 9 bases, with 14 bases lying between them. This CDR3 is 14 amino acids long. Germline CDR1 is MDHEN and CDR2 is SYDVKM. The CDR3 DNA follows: TGTGCCAGCAGTTTAGGGACGACCTACGCTGAGCAGTTCTTC. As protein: CASSLGTTYAEQFF.

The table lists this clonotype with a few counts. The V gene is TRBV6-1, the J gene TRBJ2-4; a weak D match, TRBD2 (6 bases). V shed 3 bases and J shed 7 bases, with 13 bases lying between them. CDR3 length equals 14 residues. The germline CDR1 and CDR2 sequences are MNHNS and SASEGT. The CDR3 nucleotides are TGTGCCAGCAGTGAGCCGGGGGTCTCTAACATTCAGTACTTC. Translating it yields CASSEPGVSNIQYF.

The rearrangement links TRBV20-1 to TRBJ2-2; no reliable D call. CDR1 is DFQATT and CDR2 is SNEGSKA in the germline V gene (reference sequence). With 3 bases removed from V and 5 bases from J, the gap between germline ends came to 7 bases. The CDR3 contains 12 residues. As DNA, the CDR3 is TGCAGTGCTAGTCTAGGAACCGGGGAGCTGTTTTTT. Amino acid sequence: CSASLGTGELFF.

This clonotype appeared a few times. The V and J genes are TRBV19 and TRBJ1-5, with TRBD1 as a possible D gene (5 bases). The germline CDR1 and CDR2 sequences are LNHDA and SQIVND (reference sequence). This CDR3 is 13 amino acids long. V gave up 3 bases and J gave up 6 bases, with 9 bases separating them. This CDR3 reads CASSIWGIQPQHF. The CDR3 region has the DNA TGTGCCAGTAGTATCTGGGGGATTCAGCCCCAGCATTTT.

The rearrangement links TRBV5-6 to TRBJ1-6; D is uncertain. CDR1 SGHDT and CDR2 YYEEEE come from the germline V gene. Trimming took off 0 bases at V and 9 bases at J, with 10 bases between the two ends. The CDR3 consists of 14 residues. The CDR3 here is CASSLGQTGSPLHF. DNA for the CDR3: TGTGCCAGCAGCTTGGGCCAGACGGGTTCACCCCTCCACTTT.

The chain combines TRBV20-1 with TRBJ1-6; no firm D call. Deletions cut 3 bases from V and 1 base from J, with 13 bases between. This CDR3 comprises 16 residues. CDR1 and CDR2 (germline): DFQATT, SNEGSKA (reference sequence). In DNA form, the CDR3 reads TGCAGTGCTAGGACCCCCGTCTTTTCCTATAATTCACCCCTCCACTTT. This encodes CSARTPVFSYNSPLHF.